The subject of this entry is one T cell receptor (beta chain). In its sample, this clone was seen once. What antigen it recognizes has not been identified. Per-base quality was not reported, and no clone a single base away is much larger than it. Using the deep immunoSEQ assay, TCR CDR3 regions were amplified from genomic DNA by multiplex PCR. For each cell subset, the extracted genomic DNA was distributed evenly across all wells of several immunoSEQ 96-well plates, and each plate served as one replicate. For sorted subsets, each replicate PCR was loaded with 200 ng genomic DNA, equivalent to approximately 33,000 T cell genomes. The purified libraries were quantified using a Qubit 3.0 fluorometer, sized with a Bioanalyzer 2100, and then quantified again using the KAPA Library Quantification kit. A separate single-read 150-cycle Illumina NextSeq 550 flow cell was used to sequence each immunoSEQ 96-well plate. In the authors' own workflow: Because only junctional sequences without quality scores were contained in the immunoSEQ output, filtering matching that applied to full-length reads could not be performed. Sequences were annotated with PyIR, a Python wrapper for IgBLAST v1.9, and V/J genes and CDR3 were assigned using IMGT germline references. Reads were filtered out if the reads had weak V/J assignments (E-value above 1e-6), no CDR3, stop codons, out-of-frame junctions, or ambiguous translated residues. A V3J clonotype was defined by an identical inferred V gene, J gene, and CDR3 amino acid sequence. Percentage overlap between repertoires was calculated by dividing the number of shared unique clonotypes by the size of the smaller repertoire. RTK rarefaction, the Chao1 estimator, and Recon v2.1 estimates of unobserved clonotypes were used to assess repertoire richness. OLGA was used to compute generation probabilities for all TCRbeta clonotypes that the gDNA method yielded from a handful of donors. In TCRdb, the immuneACCESS table is reduced to in-frame sequences with V and J assigned. These tables do not hold every clone; where another copy was compared, an unresolved V gene accounts for under half, and the others remain unexplained. V and J calls and clone size come straight from that table; D and trimming were deduced from the DNA. This sample gives some 740,000 clones in total; 80% to 95% of them show up just once. About 25% of the sample comes from the top ten.

Trimming removed 1 base from V and 3 bases from J, leaving 13 bases between the germline ends. The CDR1 and CDR2 encoded by the germline V gene are MDHEN and SYDVKM. Including cysteine and phenylalanine, the CDR3 has 15 amino acids. Only CDR3 DNA remains: 45 bases, in frame from the first base. This record comes from a study of shared clonotypes between healthy human individuals (dated by TCRdb to 2018 to 2020). For the study in its entirety: The cohort included three men and two women between 18 and 49 years of age. Each donor's leukapheresis produced roughly between about 0.9 and 9.5 billion PBMCs. For each donor, CD4 naive and CD4 memory were each given three plates, CD8 naive was given two plates, and CD8 memory was given one plate. To increase sequencing depth and limit assay-specific biases, different laboratories used diverse techniques to prepare libraries and sequence TCR repertoires. Blood TCR repertoires of five healthy adults were deeply sequenced to estimate repertoire size and the extent of clonotype sharing between individuals.

Findings and caveats that apply to the study as a whole: The genetic and exposure-history diversity represented was limited by the small number of donors. Rarefaction of sorted-subset datasets indicated incomplete sequencing despite the large sequencing depth. Sharing across several donors was observed for around 5% of naive CD4, 3% to 3.5% of naive CD8, 2.3% of memory CD4, and around 0.44% of memory CD8 clonotypes. Pairwise subsampling led to the expectation that sequencing depth would affect the degree of clonotype sharing among donors. Clonotypes shared by all four sorted-subset donors showed higher generation probabilities than non-shared clonotypes. Sampling was restricted to blood, and TCR repertoires in tissues likely differ from the TCR repertoires found in blood. Naive subsets generally had larger estimated clonotype richness than memory subsets.

CD8 naive samples were CD45RO-negative cells positively selected for CCR7, giving a CD45RA+CCR7+ population that excluded TemRA cells. The donors were healthy, HIV-negative adults with no recently reported acute infections or vaccinations. Every donor was a Caucasian adult residing in Nashville, Tennessee, USA. Blood was obtained by leukapheresis, after which PBMCs were separated by Ficoll-Histopaque density gradient centrifugation and cryopreserved in liquid nitrogen vapor phase. Analytical flow cytometry was used to check the purity and quantity of each magnetically sorted T cell population. From each sorted fraction, genomic DNA was isolated and quantified by UV absorbance on a Nanodrop 2000c.

This receptor was taken from a man aged 25-45 years in good health. Recombination connected TRBV28 to TRBJ2-7; the D gene is perhaps TRBD1 or TRBD2, as each covers 5 bases. What was sequenced was naive CD8+ T cells sorted from blood. The cell subset or site label corresponds to: CD45RA+CCR7+. The CDR3 loop reads CASSLFGAKNYEQYF. The DNA reads as follows: TGTGCCAGCAGTTTATTCGGGGCAAAAAACTACGAGCAGTACTTC.